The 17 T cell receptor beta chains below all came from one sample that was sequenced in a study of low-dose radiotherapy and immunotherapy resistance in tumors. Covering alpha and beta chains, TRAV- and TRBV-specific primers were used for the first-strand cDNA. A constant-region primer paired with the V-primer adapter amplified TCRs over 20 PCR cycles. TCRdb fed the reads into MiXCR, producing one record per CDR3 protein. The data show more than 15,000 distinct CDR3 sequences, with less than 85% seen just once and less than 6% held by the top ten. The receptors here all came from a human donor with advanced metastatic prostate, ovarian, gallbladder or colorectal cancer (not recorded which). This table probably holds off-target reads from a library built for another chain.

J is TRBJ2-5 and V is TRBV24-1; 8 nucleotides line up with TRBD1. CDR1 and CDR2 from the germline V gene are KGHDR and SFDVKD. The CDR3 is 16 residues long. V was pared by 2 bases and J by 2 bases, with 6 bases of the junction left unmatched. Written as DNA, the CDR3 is TGTGCCACCAGTGATTCTCCCGGGACAGGACAAGAGACCCAGTACTTC. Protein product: CATSDSPGTGQETQYF.

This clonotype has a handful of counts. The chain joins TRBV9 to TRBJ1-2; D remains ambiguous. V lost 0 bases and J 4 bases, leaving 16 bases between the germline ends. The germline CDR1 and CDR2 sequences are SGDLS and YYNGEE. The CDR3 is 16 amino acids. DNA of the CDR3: TGTGCCAGCAGCGTAGACGACTCCCCGGAATTCTATGGCTACACCTTC. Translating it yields CASSVDDSPEFYGYTF.

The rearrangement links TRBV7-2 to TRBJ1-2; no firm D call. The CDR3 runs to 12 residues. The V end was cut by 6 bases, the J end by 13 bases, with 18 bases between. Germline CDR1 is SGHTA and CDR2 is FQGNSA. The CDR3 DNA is TGTGCCAGCAGAATTTCGGGCCAGTCGGCCACCTTC. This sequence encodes CASRISGQSATF.

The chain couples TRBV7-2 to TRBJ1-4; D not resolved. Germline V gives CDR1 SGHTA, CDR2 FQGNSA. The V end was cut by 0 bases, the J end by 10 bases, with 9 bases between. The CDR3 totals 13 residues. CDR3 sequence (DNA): TGTGCCAGCAGCTTAGCAGCCGCTGGAAAACTGTTTTTT. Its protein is CASSLAAAGKLFF.

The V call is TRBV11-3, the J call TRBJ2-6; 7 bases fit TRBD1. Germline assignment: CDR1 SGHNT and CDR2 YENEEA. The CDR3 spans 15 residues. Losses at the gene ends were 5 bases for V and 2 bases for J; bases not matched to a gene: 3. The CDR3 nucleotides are TGTGCCAGCAGCCCTGGGACAGCTGGGGCCAACGTCCTGACTTTC. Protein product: CASSPGTAGANVLTF. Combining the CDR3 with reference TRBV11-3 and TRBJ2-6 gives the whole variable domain EAGVVQSPRYKIIEKKQPVAFWCNPISGHNTLYWYLQNLGQGPELLIRYENEEAVDDSQLPKDRFSAERLKGVDSTLKIQPAELGDSAVYLCASSPGTAGANVLTFGAGSRLTVL.

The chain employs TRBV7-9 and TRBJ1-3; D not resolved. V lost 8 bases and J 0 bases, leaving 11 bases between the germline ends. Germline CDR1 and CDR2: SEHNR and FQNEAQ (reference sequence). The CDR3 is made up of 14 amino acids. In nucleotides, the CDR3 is TGTGCCAGCCAAACTCACGGCTCTGGAAACACCATATATTTT. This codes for CASQTHGSGNTIYF.

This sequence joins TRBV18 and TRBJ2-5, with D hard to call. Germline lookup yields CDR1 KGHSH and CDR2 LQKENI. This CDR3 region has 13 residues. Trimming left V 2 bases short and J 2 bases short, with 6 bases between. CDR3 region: CASSPIIQETQYF. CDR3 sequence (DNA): TGTGCCAGCTCACCAATTATTCAAGAGACCCAGTACTTC.

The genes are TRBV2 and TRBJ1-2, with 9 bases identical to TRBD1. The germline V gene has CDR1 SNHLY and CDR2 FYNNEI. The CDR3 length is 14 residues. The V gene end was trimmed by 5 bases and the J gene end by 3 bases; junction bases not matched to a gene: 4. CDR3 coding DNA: TGTGCCAGCAGTACAGGGGGCTTGGACTATGGCTACACCTTC. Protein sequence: CASSTGGLDYGYTF.

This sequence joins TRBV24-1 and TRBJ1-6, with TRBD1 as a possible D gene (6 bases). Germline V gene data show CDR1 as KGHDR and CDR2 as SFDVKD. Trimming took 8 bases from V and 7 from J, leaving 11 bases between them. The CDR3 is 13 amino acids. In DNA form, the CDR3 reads TGTGCCACCATGGGGCAGGGGAATTCACCCCTCCACTTT. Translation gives CATMGQGNSPLHF.

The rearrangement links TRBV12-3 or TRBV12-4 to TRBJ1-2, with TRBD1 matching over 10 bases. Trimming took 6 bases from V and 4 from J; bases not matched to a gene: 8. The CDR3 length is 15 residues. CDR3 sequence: CASSPGTGVPYGYTF. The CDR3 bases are TGTGCCAGCAGCCCCGGGACAGGGGTCCCCTATGGCTACACCTTC.

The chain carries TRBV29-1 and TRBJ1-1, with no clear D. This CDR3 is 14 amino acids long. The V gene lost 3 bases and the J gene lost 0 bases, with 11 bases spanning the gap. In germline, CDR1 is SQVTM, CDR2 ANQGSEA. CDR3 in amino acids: CSVDGGQLNTEAFF. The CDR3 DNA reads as TGCAGCGTTGATGGCGGCCAGTTGAACACTGAAGCTTTCTTT.

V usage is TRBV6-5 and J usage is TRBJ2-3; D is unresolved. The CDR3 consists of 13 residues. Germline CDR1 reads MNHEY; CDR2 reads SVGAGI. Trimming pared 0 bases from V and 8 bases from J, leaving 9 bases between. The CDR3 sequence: CASSYSRLGTQYF. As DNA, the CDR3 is TGTGCCAGCAGTTACTCGCGCCTAGGTACGCAGTATTTT.

The CDR3 nucleotides are TGTGCCAGCAGCGTGGACAGGGGTGGAGAGACCCAGTACTTC. This codes for CASSVDRGGETQYF. The J gene is TRBJ2-5, the V gene TRBV11-1; 9 bases align to TRBD1. The V segment lost 5 bases and the J segment 4 bases; nucleotides outside the gene matches: 5. Germline CDR1 SGHAT, CDR2 FQDESV (reference sequence). CDR3 size: 14 residues.

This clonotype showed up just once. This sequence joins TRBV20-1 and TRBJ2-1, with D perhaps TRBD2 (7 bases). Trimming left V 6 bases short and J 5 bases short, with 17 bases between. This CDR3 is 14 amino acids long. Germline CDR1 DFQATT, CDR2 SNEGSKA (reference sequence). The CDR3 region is CSAPLRGPHNEQFF. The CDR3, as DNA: TGCAGTGCGCCGTTGCGGGGGCCCCACAATGAGCAGTTCTTC.

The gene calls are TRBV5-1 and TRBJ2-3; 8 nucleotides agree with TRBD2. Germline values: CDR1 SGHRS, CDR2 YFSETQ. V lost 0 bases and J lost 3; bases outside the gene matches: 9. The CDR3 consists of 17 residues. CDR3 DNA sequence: TGCGCCAGCAGCTTGGCCCCTCTACGGGGGGGAACAGATACGCAGTATTTT. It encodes CASSLAPLRGGTDTQYF.

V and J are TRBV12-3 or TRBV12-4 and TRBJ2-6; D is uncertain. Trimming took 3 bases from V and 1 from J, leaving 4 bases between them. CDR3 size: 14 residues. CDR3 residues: CASSFMSGANVLTF. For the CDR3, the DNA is TGTGCCAGCAGTTTTATGTCTGGGGCCAACGTCCTGACTTTC.

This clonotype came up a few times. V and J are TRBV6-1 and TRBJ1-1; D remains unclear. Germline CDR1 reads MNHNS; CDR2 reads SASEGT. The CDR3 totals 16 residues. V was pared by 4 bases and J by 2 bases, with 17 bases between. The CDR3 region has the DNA TGTGCCAGCAGTGTTCAACTGGGGATAAAAAACACTGAAGCTTTCTTT. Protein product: CASSVQLGIKNTEAFF.